This T cell receptor beta chain was sequenced during a study of blood T cell repertoires in COVID-19. Repertoires were generated with immunoSEQ multiplex PCR, while TCRdb's copy carries only in-frame clones and drops some. The sample has 400,000 or so clones, 90% seen once. Looked up from germline, CDR1 is MGHRA and CDR2 is YSYEKL. The germline V and J ends were trimmed by 1 base and 5 bases, with 17 bases remaining between them. The length of the CDR3 is 16 residues. This clone showed up just once. Sequenced sample: PBMCs or T cells enriched from blood (not recorded which). The origin of this receptor is a man aged 18 to 35 who had recovered from COVID-19. The V call is TRBV4-1, the J call TRBJ2-5; D is undetermined. The chain's CDR3 is CASSQGAARYAETQYF. The CDR3 DNA sequence: TGCGCCAGCAGCCAAGGTGCGGCTAGGTATGCGGAGACCCAGTACTTC.